The 27 T cell receptor beta chains below come from one sample, sequenced in a study of shared clonotypes between healthy human individuals. TCRdb's copy holds only in-frame clones and misses some; the assay was immunoSEQ multiplex PCR. The sample consists of around 2,000,000 clones, more than 85% of them appearing once. Naivety among CD8 cells was defined by CD45RO negativity and positive CCR7 selection, thereby excluding terminally differentiated effector memory CD45RA+ cells. The sequenced material came from naive CD8+ T cells from PBMCs. Receptor source: a man younger than 35 in good health. Some clones in this sample may be carry-over from other donors' samples.

V is TRBV5-6 and J is TRBJ2-1, with 13 bases that match TRBD2. The CDR3 totals 16 residues. CDR1 is SGHDT, CDR2 YYEEEE, per germline. The ends lost 4 bases at V and 2 bases at J; junction bases unmatched: 3. Written as DNA, the CDR3 is TGTGCCAGCAGCGGCGGACTAGCGGGGGCCTACAATGAGCAGTTCTTC. Translation: CASSGGLAGAYNEQFF.

The chain uses TRBV5-1 and TRBJ2-7; D is unclear. Deletions cut 5 bases from V and 7 bases from J, with 16 bases between. This CDR3 is built from 13 residues. Germline V CDR1 and CDR2: SGHRS, YFSETQ. The DNA for the CDR3 is TGCGCCAGCAGGGGCAGCCCGCCGGTGGAGCAGTACTTC. Translating it yields CASRGSPPVEQYF.

V usage is TRBV27 and J usage is TRBJ2-1, with D unresolved. Germline V CDR1 and CDR2: MNHEY, SMNVEV (reference sequence). Trimming removed 1 base at V and 7 bases at J, with 11 bases between. The CDR3 is made up of 14 amino acids. DNA for the CDR3: TGTGCCAGCAGTTTATGGCACGGCGAGAATGAGCAGTTCTTC. This sequence encodes CASSLWHGENEQFF.

V and J are TRBV2 and TRBJ2-2; 10 nucleotides agree with TRBD2. CDR1 is SNHLY and CDR2 is FYNNEI in the germline V gene. Trimming cost V 8 bases and J 7 bases; bases outside gene matches: 22. CDR3 length: 19 amino acids. The CDR3 sequence is CASYHRGPHPSGSLGELFF. The DNA of the CDR3 is TGTGCCAGCTACCACAGGGGCCCTCACCCTAGCGGGAGCCTCGGGGAGCTGTTTTTT.

The rearrangement joins TRBV2 to TRBJ2-2, with D unresolved. V was trimmed by 3 bases and J by 0 bases, leaving 8 bases between them. CDR1 is SNHLY and CDR2 is FYNNEI in the germline V gene. This CDR3 comprises 15 residues. Written as DNA, the CDR3 is TGTGCCAGCAGTGACAAGGGCACGAACACCGGGGAGCTGTTTTTT. Translation gives CASSDKGTNTGELFF.

This chain joins TRBV11-2 and TRBJ2-3, with TRBD2 matching over 12 bases. The CDR3 totals 18 residues. The V segment lost 2 bases and the J segment 6 bases; nucleotides outside the gene matches: 12. Germline CDR1 is SGHAT and CDR2 is FQNNGV. The chain's CDR3 is CASSLFPTTSGRYDTQYF. The CDR3 nucleotides read TGTGCCAGCAGCTTATTCCCCACTACTAGCGGGAGGTACGATACGCAGTATTTT.

In regard to this clone: The same CDR3 is also encoded by other DNA sequences in this sample. V usage is TRBV7-2 and J usage is TRBJ2-5; 7 nucleotides match TRBD1. Trimming at V came to 4 bases and at J to 2 bases, leaving 4 bases not matched to a gene. CDR1 is SGHTA and CDR2 is FQGNSA in the germline V gene. The CDR3 covers 14 residues. CDR3 bases: TGTGCCAGCAGCTCCCGGACAGGACAAGAGACCCAGTACTTC. Protein: CASSSRTGQETQYF. Using reference TRBV7-2 and TRBJ2-5 for the parts outside the CDR3, the full variable domain is GAGVSQSPSNKVTEKGKDVELRCDPISGHTALYWYRQSLGQGLEFLIYFQGNSAPDKSGLPSDRFSAERTGGSVSTLTIQRTQQEDSAVYLCASSSRTGQETQYFGPGTRLLVL.

This chain joins TRBV5-1 and TRBJ2-3, with D perhaps matching TRBD1 or TRBD2 (5 bases each). There are 14 residues in the CDR3. Germline V gives CDR1 SGHRS, CDR2 YFSETQ. V shed 2 bases and J shed 6 bases, with 13 bases lying between them. DNA of the CDR3: TGCGCCAGCAGCTTAGGGGACCCGGTCGATACGCAGTATTTT. Translation gives CASSLGDPVDTQYF. The full variable domain, its missing parts supplied by reference TRBV5-1 and TRBJ2-3, is KAGVTQTPRYLIKTRGQQVTLSCSPISGHRSVSWYQQTPGQGLQFLFEYFSETQRNKGNFPGRFSGRQFSNSRSEMNVSTLELGDSALYLCASSLGDPVDTQYFGPGTRLTVL.

In this sample, this clone turned up once. This sequence joins TRBV30 and TRBJ2-1; either TRBD1 or TRBD2 may supply D (5 bases each). The CDR3 spans 14 residues. V gave up 0 bases and J gave up 9 bases, with 15 bases separating them. Germline V gene data show CDR1 as GTSNPN and CDR2 as SVGIG (reference sequence). The CDR3 nucleotides are TGTGCCTGGAGTGTAACGGGGCCGGAATCTGAGCAGTTCTTC. This codes for CAWSVTGPESEQFF.

The chain links TRBV9 to TRBJ1-2; 7 bases are a match to TRBD1. CDR3 size: 15 residues. V was clipped by 3 bases and J by 0 bases; unmatched bases: 5. Germline-derived CDR1 and CDR2 are SGDLS and YYNGEE. CDR3 in DNA: TGTGCCAGCAGCGCGGGACAGCGCGCTAACTATGGCTACACCTTC. Protein product: CASSAGQRANYGYTF.

V is TRBV7-9 and J is TRBJ2-6; D is unclear. This CDR3 contains 17 residues. V was clipped by 4 bases and J by 0 bases, with 13 bases between them. Per the germline V gene, CDR1 is SEHNR and CDR2 is FQNEAQ (reference sequence). For the CDR3, the DNA is TGTGCCAGCAGCTGGGATTCTCTCTTCTCTGGGGCCAACGTCCTGACTTTC. Protein: CASSWDSLFSGANVLTF. The full variable domain, its missing parts supplied by reference TRBV7-9 and TRBJ2-6, is DTGVSQNPRHKITKRGQNVTFRCDPISEHNRLYWYRQTLGQGPEFLTYFQNEAQLEKSRLLSDRFSAERPKGSFSTLEIQRTEQGDSAMYLCASSWDSLFSGANVLTFGAGSRLTVL.

This clone was seen only once. The rearrangement links TRBV27 to TRBJ2-3; the match to TRBD2 covers 7 bases. The CDR3 covers 17 residues. Trimming took 5 bases from V and 1 from J; bases not matched to a gene: 12. CDR1 and CDR2 (germline): MNHEY, SMNVEV (reference sequence). This CDR3 reads CASSLPMGGRGTDTQYF. Written as DNA, the CDR3 is TGTGCCAGCAGTCTCCCCATGGGAGGGAGGGGCACAGATACGCAGTATTTT.

This clone appeared a few times. V gene TRBV10-3 combines with J gene TRBJ1-5, with D possibly TRBD1 on 5 matching bases. The CDR3 is made up of 13 amino acids. Germline V gene data show CDR1 as ENHRY and CDR2 as SYGVKD. The ends were cut back, 3 bases at V and 7 bases at J, with 10 bases in the middle. The CDR3 loop reads CAISDGDGQPQHF. The DNA of the CDR3 is TGTGCCATCAGTGACGGGGACGGACAGCCCCAGCATTTT.

The chain has TRBV11-2 and TRBJ2-1, with 7 positions matching TRBD1. The J segment lost 1 base and the V segment lost 5 bases, leaving 5 bases of the junction unmatched. Germline V gives CDR1 SGHAT, CDR2 FQNNGV. The CDR3 runs to 15 residues. DNA for the CDR3: TGTGCCAGCAGCCCGACAGGGTTTTCCTACAATGAGCAGTTCTTC. Translating it yields CASSPTGFSYNEQFF.

This rearrangement joins TRBV6-5 to TRBJ2-5; no reliable D call. TRBJ2-7 matches the DNA end more closely, so the J call is doubtful. The CDR3 contains 11 residues. CDR1 is MNHEY, CDR2 SVGAGI, per germline. This CDR3 is CASRGDYEQYF. CDR3 nucleotide sequence: TGTGCCAGCAGGGGCGATTACGAGCAGTACTTC.

This clone was recorded once. This rearrangement joins TRBV9 to TRBJ2-7, with 8 nucleotides matching TRBD1. The junction had 8 bases not matched to a gene; V was cut back by 0 bases and J by 6 bases. The germline CDR1 and CDR2 sequences are SGDLS and YYNGEE. The CDR3 loop spans 15 amino acids. The CDR3 spells CASSVVGAGGSEQYF. Written as DNA, the CDR3 is TGTGCCAGCAGCGTAGTTGGGGCAGGGGGCTCCGAGCAGTACTTC. Using reference TRBV9 and TRBJ2-7 for the parts outside the CDR3, the full variable domain is DSGVTQTPKHLITATGQRVTLRCSPRSGDLSVYWYQQSLDQGLQFLIQYYNGEERAKGNILERFSAQQFPDLHSELNLSSLELGDSALYFCASSVVGAGGSEQYFGPGTRLTVT.

V and J are TRBV27 and TRBJ2-7; possible D gene TRBD2, 5 bases. The CDR3 contains 14 residues. Germline-derived CDR1 and CDR2 are MNHEY and SMNVEV (reference sequence). V was shortened by 6 bases and J by 8 bases, with 20 bases between the two germline ends. The CDR3 nucleotides are TGTGCCAGCAGCAACCGGGATCGAGGGTCCAAGCAGTACTTC. It codes for CASSNRDRGSKQYF.

The V gene is TRBV14, the J gene TRBJ2-7; D might be TRBD2 (6 bases). Germline V lookup: CDR1 SGHDN, CDR2 FVKESK. The CDR3 sequence is 15 residues long. Trimming removed 1 base from V and 4 bases from J, with 14 bases in between. The DNA of the CDR3 is TGTGCCAGCAGCCAAGGGCGGACTATAAAATACGAGCAGTACTTC. This encodes CASSQGRTIKYEQYF.

The rearrangement uses TRBV27 and TRBJ2-5; 11 bases are a match to TRBD2. Germline V CDR1 and CDR2: MNHEY, SMNVEV (reference sequence). This CDR3 has 14 amino acids. V gave up 4 bases and J gave up 2 bases; unmatched junction bases: 0. The chain's CDR3 is CASSWTSGQETQYF. The CDR3 region has the DNA TGTGCCAGCAGTTGGACTAGCGGGCAAGAGACCCAGTACTTC.

The J gene is TRBJ2-2, the V gene TRBV14; tentative D call: TRBD1 (5 bases). V lost 2 bases and J lost 1, with 11 bases in between. The CDR3 is 16 residues long. Looked up from germline, CDR1 is SGHDN and CDR2 is FVKESK. The CDR3 nucleotides are TGTGCCAGCAGCCAATGGTACAGGCTGAACACCGGGGAGCTGTTTTTT. Protein product: CASSQWYRLNTGELFF.

The chain combines TRBV27 with TRBJ2-7; 9 bases agree with TRBD1. V trimming: 5 bases; J trimming: 5 bases; junction bases outside the gene matches: 7. Per germline, CDR1 MNHEY and CDR2 SMNVEV (reference sequence). CDR3 length equals 14 residues. The CDR3 bases are TGTGCCAGCAGTCACCGGACAGGGGAAGACGAGCAGTACTTC. This translates into CASSHRTGEDEQYF.

This clone appeared once. The chain recombines TRBV18 with TRBJ1-1; D gene uncertain. The length of the CDR3 is 15 residues. Germline-derived CDR1 and CDR2 are KGHSH and LQKENI. V was shortened by 3 bases and J by 4 bases, with 15 bases between the two germline ends. In DNA form, the CDR3 reads TGTGCCAGCTCACCGCCGGGAGGGCCGGGCACTGAAGCTTTCTTT. Its translation is CASSPPGGPGTEAFF.

The V and J genes are TRBV7-9 and TRBJ2-4, with TRBD1 matching over 7 bases. The CDR3 covers 17 residues. V lost 5 bases, J lost 0 bases, and 10 bases stayed unmatched. CDR1 and CDR2 (germline): SEHNR, FQNEAQ (reference sequence). As DNA, the CDR3 is TGTGCCAGCAGCCAAAGGGACAGCCTTTTAGCCAAAAACATTCAGTACTTC. It yields the protein CASSQRDSLLAKNIQYF.

J is TRBJ1-2 and V is TRBV30; the D gene is possibly TRBD1 (5 bases). There are 15 residues in the CDR3. From germline, CDR1 is GTSNPN and CDR2 SVGIG (reference sequence). The V end lost 2 bases, the J end lost 7 bases, and 20 bases lay between the germline ends. The CDR3 protein is CAWSTHGAPIGGYTF. CDR3 nucleotides: TGTGCCTGGAGTACCCACGGGGCACCCATAGGTGGCTACACCTTC.

As for this clone: The same CDR3 arises from other DNA sequences in this sample as well. V and J are TRBV28 and TRBJ2-7; 10 bases match TRBD2. Germline CDR1 MDHEN, CDR2 SYDVKM. Trimming at V came to 3 bases and at J to 3 bases, leaving 2 bases not matched to a gene. The CDR3 runs to 14 residues. CDR3 sequence (DNA): TGTGCCAGCAGTTTGCTAGCGGGAGACTACGAGCAGTACTTC. Translating it yields CASSLLAGDYEQYF.

The chain employs TRBV9 and TRBJ1-2; D remains unclear. The CDR3 is 14 residues long. Germline V CDR1 and CDR2: SGDLS, YYNGEE. Trimming stripped 0 bases from V and 5 bases from J, with 11 bases between. Written as DNA, the CDR3 is TGTGCCAGCAGCGTAGCTGCCAGAGATTATGGCTACACCTTC. Translating gives CASSVAARDYGYTF.

V is TRBV9 and J is TRBJ2-1; 8 positions match TRBD1. V trimming: 0 bases; J trimming: 6 bases; junction bases outside the gene matches: 5. The CDR3 is 15 amino acids. In germline, CDR1 is SGDLS, CDR2 YYNGEE. In nucleotides, the CDR3 is TGTGCCAGCAGCGTAGAAGGGACAGGTGCCAATGAGCAGTTCTTC. It translates to CASSVEGTGANEQFF.